The rows below give T cell receptor beta chains drawn from one sample of a study of persistence of HIV-infected CD4 T cells. The antigens these receptors bind are not known. Produced via immunoSEQ multiplex PCR; TCRdb's table is partial and in-frame only. The profile shows 40,000 to 55,000 clones, 70% to 90% of them singletons. The sequenced sample was CD4+ T cells sorted from PBMCs after roughly 18-hour stimulation, obtained from a patient who received antiretroviral therapy. Every receptor here comes from an adult woman with HIV who was CMV-seropositive. CDR3s include the opening cysteine and the closing phenylalanine or tryptophan. The D gene is left open where the match is weak. Rows give clone size only sometimes, using once, few, many, or a class for an expanded clone.

V gene: TRBV24-1
J gene: TRBJ2-7
D gene: .
clone size: .
CDR3 protein: CATSDAGLSYEQYF
CDR3 DNA: TGTGCCACCAGTGATGCGGGACTGTCCTACGAGCAGTACTTC

V gene: TRBV11-3
J gene: TRBJ1-3
D gene: .
clone size: .
CDR3 protein: CASSLEAGNTIYF
CDR3 DNA: TGTGCCAGCAGCTTAGAAGCTGGAAACACCATATATTTT

V gene: TRBV30
J gene: TRBJ1-2
D gene: .
clone size: once
CDR3 protein: CAWSRARGGRAPVIYTF
CDR3 DNA: TGTGCCTGGAGTAGAGCCCGGGGGGGGAGGGCCCCTGTCATCTACACCTTC

V gene: TRBV4-1
J gene: TRBJ1-4
D gene: .
clone size: .
CDR3 protein: CASSQSGTASTNEKLFF
CDR3 DNA: TGCGCCAGCAGCCAATCCGGGACCGCCTCAACTAATGAAAAACTGTTTTTT

V gene: TRBV6-5
J gene: TRBJ1-1
D gene: .
clone size: few
CDR3 protein: CASSYSGMNTEAFF
CDR3 DNA: TGTGCCAGCAGTTACTCGGGCATGAACACTGAAGCTTTCTTT

V gene: TRBV5-1
J gene: TRBJ2-3
D gene: TRBD2
clone size: .
CDR3 protein: CASSLTGTSDGGYADTQYF
CDR3 DNA: TGCGCCAGCAGTCTCACCGGGACTAGCGACGGGGGTTACGCAGATACGCAGTATTTT

V gene: TRBV19
J gene: TRBJ1-1
D gene: TRBD1
clone size: .
CDR3 protein: CASGQVRETEAFF
CDR3 DNA: TGTGCCAGTGGACAGGTGCGAGAGACTGAAGCTTTCTTT

V gene: TRBV6-5
J gene: TRBJ1-3
D gene: .
clone size: .
CDR3 protein: CASSYADAGSGNTIYF
CDR3 DNA: TGTGCCAGCAGTTACGCGGACGCAGGCTCTGGAAACACCATATATTTT

V gene: TRBV3-1/TRBV3-2
J gene: TRBJ2-3
D gene: TRBD2
clone size: .
CDR3 protein: CASSLFTSGGPQYF
CDR3 DNA: TGTGCCAGCAGTCTGTTCACTAGCGGGGGCCCCCAGTATTTT

V gene: TRBV7-8
J gene: TRBJ2-4
D gene: .
clone size: .
CDR3 protein: CASSYRDGKNIQYF
CDR3 DNA: TGTGCCAGCAGCTACCGGGACGGGAAAAACATTCAGTACTTC

V gene: TRBV9
J gene: TRBJ2-7
D gene: .
clone size: .
CDR3 protein: CASSVGTRSYEQYF
CDR3 DNA: TGTGCCAGCAGCGTAGGAACCCGTTCCTACGAGCAGTACTTC

V gene: TRBV2
J gene: TRBJ1-3
D gene: .
clone size: .
CDR3 protein: CASRAQVSGNTIYF
CDR3 DNA: TGTGCCAGCAGGGCCCAGGTCTCTGGAAACACCATATATTTT

V gene: TRBV2
J gene: TRBJ1-3
D gene: .
clone size: .
CDR3 protein: CASRLRSGNTIYF
CDR3 DNA: TGTGCCAGCCGTCTTCGCTCTGGAAACACCATATATTTT

V gene: TRBV19
J gene: TRBJ2-7
D gene: .
clone size: .
CDR3 protein: CASSTPDSGHYEQYF
CDR3 DNA: TGTGCCAGTAGTACCCCGGACAGCGGCCACTACGAGCAGTACTTC

V gene: TRBV29-1
J gene: TRBJ1-1
D gene: .
clone size: .
CDR3 protein: CSVSEGRGEAFF
CDR3 DNA: TGCAGCGTCTCTGAGGGCAGGGGCGAAGCTTTCTTT

V gene: TRBV5-1
J gene: TRBJ1-1
D gene: .
clone size: .
CDR3 protein: CASSQTLDEAFF
CDR3 DNA: TGCGCCAGCAGTCAGACACTGGATGAAGCTTTCTTT

V gene: TRBV27
J gene: TRBJ2-7
D gene: TRBD1
clone size: .
CDR3 protein: CASNPQGDPYEQYF
CDR3 DNA: TGTGCCAGCAATCCCCAGGGGGACCCCTACGAGCAGTACTTC

V gene: TRBV14
J gene: TRBJ2-7
D gene: TRBD1
clone size: .
CDR3 protein: CASSQGPTGTFINEQYF
CDR3 DNA: TGTGCCAGCAGCCAAGGACCGACAGGGACCTTCATCAACGAGCAGTACTTC

V gene: TRBV24-1
J gene: TRBJ1-5
D gene: .
clone size: .
CDR3 protein: CATSDPADNQPQHF
CDR3 DNA: TGTGCCACCAGTGATCCGGCAGACAATCAGCCCCAGCATTTT

V gene: TRBV2
J gene: TRBJ1-1
D gene: TRBD1
clone size: .
CDR3 protein: CASTTGRKAFF
CDR3 DNA: TGTGCCAGCACGACAGGGCGTAAAGCTTTCTTT

V gene: TRBV3-1/TRBV3-2
J gene: TRBJ1-1
D gene: .
clone size: .
CDR3 protein: CASRGDTLNTEAFF
CDR3 DNA: TGTGCCAGCCGCGGGGACACCCTGAACACTGAAGCTTTCTTT

V gene: TRBV28
J gene: TRBJ1-5
D gene: .
clone size: .
CDR3 protein: CAAEGGGFYQPQHF
CDR3 DNA: TGTGCCGCCGAGGGGGGTGGGTTTTATCAGCCCCAGCATTTT

V gene: TRBV6-4
J gene: TRBJ2-2
D gene: .
clone size: .
CDR3 protein: CASSEVESGELFF
CDR3 DNA: TGTGCCAGCAGTGAAGTTGAGTCCGGGGAGCTGTTTTTT

V gene: TRBV6-5
J gene: TRBJ2-5
D gene: .
clone size: .
CDR3 protein: CASSRQFQETQYF
CDR3 DNA: TGTGCCAGCAGTCGACAGTTCCAAGAGACCCAGTACTTC

V gene: TRBV27
J gene: TRBJ1-5
D gene: .
clone size: .
CDR3 protein: CASITRPQGNQPQHF
CDR3 DNA: TGTGCCAGCATTACCAGACCACAGGGCAATCAGCCCCAGCATTTT

V gene: TRBV25-1
J gene: TRBJ2-2
D gene: .
clone size: .
CDR3 protein: CASSDPKWGNTGELFF
CDR3 DNA: TGTGCCAGCAGTGACCCTAAGTGGGGGAACACCGGGGAGCTGTTTTTT

V gene: TRBV24-1
J gene: TRBJ1-5
D gene: .
clone size: .
CDR3 protein: CATSARREQPQHF
CDR3 DNA: TGTGCCACCAGTGCCAGGCGGGAGCAGCCCCAGCATTTT

V gene: TRBV7-6
J gene: TRBJ2-5
D gene: .
clone size: .
CDR3 protein: CASSPTRETQYF
CDR3 DNA: TGTGCCAGCAGCCCTACGAGGGAGACCCAGTACTTC

V gene: TRBV19
J gene: TRBJ2-3
D gene: TRBD2
clone size: .
CDR3 protein: CASSTPPTSGTSTDTQYF
CDR3 DNA: TGTGCCAGTAGTACTCCCCCGACTAGCGGGACTAGCACAGATACGCAGTATTTT

V gene: TRBV27
J gene: TRBJ1-1
D gene: TRBD1
clone size: .
CDR3 protein: CASSIGTGYVGTEAFF
CDR3 DNA: TGTGCCAGCAGTATCGGGACAGGTTATGTGGGCACTGAAGCTTTCTTT

V gene: TRBV6-1
J gene: TRBJ1-5
D gene: .
clone size: few
CDR3 protein: CASSDGQRNQPQHF
CDR3 DNA: TGTGCCAGCAGTGACGGACAGAGAAATCAGCCCCAGCATTTT

V gene: TRBV5-1
J gene: TRBJ2-3
D gene: .
clone size: .
CDR3 protein: CASSLEVAPTDTQYF
CDR3 DNA: TGCGCCAGCAGCTTGGAAGTAGCACCGACAGATACGCAGTATTTT

V gene: TRBV29-1
J gene: TRBJ1-1
D gene: .
clone size: .
CDR3 protein: CSGYRVGMAFF
CDR3 DNA: TGCAGCGGATACAGGGTGGGGATGGCTTTCTTT

V gene: TRBV21-1
J gene: TRBJ1-1
D gene: .
clone size: .
CDR3 protein: CASSPQGRPVNTEAFF
CDR3 DNA: TGTGCCAGCAGCCCTCAGGGACGGCCTGTGAACACTGAAGCTTTCTTT

V gene: TRBV3-1/TRBV3-2
J gene: TRBJ2-2
D gene: .
clone size: .
CDR3 protein: CASSPRDRGELFF
CDR3 DNA: TGTGCCAGCAGCCCTAGAGATCGCGGGGAGCTGTTTTTT

V gene: TRBV5-1
J gene: TRBJ2-5
D gene: .
clone size: .
CDR3 protein: CASRASLAGTETQYF
CDR3 DNA: TGCGCCAGCAGAGCCTCTTTGGCGGGTACAGAGACCCAGTACTTC

V gene: TRBV5-6
J gene: TRBJ1-2
D gene: .
clone size: once
CDR3 protein: CASSPKTSNYGYTF
CDR3 DNA: TGTGCCAGCAGCCCGAAGACCTCTAACTATGGCTACACCTTC

V gene: TRBV9
J gene: TRBJ1-3
D gene: .
clone size: .
CDR3 protein: CASSSAFSTTNTIYF
CDR3 DNA: TGTGCCAGCAGCTCTGCCTTCTCTACAACGAACACCATATATTTT

V gene: TRBV5-6
J gene: TRBJ1-2
D gene: TRBD1
clone size: .
CDR3 protein: CASTLDRAGGYTF
CDR3 DNA: TGTGCCAGCACCTTGGACAGGGCCGGCGGCTACACCTTC